This T cell receptor beta chain was identified during a study of technical replicates of blood from several donors. Clones were read by immunoSEQ multiplex PCR, and TCRdb kept only the in-frame ones, dropping some. The repertoire consists of some 80,000 clones, with around 94% occurring once and the leading ten covering about 0.4%. This CDR3 spans 16 amino acids. CDR1 and CDR2 from the germline V gene are MDHEN and SYDVKM. J gave up 1 base and V 5 bases, and 10 bases lay outside the gene matches. The receptor's source is a human donor in good health. This chain uses TRBV28 with TRBJ1-1; 7 bases agree with TRBD1. Sequenced material: T cells isolated from PBMCs. CDR3 residues: CASSPAGGTANTEAFF. CDR3 sequence (DNA): TGTGCCAGCAGTCCTGCTGGCGGGACAGCGAACACTGAAGCTTTCTTT. The complete variable domain, with remaining parts taken from reference TRBV28 and TRBJ1-1, reads DVKVTQSSRYLVKRTGEKVFLECVQDMDHENMFWYRQDPGLGLRLIYFSYDVKMKEKGDIPEGYSVSREKKERFSLILESASTNQTSMYLCASSPAGGTANTEAFFGQGTRLTVV.